Shown below are 2 T cell receptor beta chains from a single sample sequenced in a study of T cell responses to AZD1222 COVID-19 vaccine. The assay was immunoSEQ multiplex PCR, and TCRdb's table has in-frame clones only and misses some. This table holds about 73,000 clones, 90% found once. The sample here was peripheral blood, taken 28 days after the second AZD1222 dose. These receptor sequences come from an adult who received the AZD1222 COVID-19 vaccine.

The gene calls are TRBV28 and TRBJ1-5, with 8 bases lining up with TRBD1. This CDR3 region has 15 residues. With 6 bases clipped from V and 5 bases from J, the junction kept 9 bases outside the gene matches. CDR1 MDHEN and CDR2 SYDVKM come from the germline V gene. The CDR3 nucleotides read TGTGCCAGCAGATTCCCGGGACAGGATGATCAGCCCCAGCATTTT. As protein: CASRFPGQDDQPQHF.

The rearrangement uses TRBV7-2 and TRBJ2-7, with TRBD1 matching 9 bases. Germline V lookup: CDR1 SGHTA, CDR2 FQGNSA. CDR3 length: 15 amino acids. Trimming took 5 bases from V and 2 from J; bases not matched to a gene: 7. The CDR3 protein is CASSLTGTGTYEQYF. In DNA, the CDR3 is TGTGCCAGCAGCCTGACCGGGACAGGGACCTACGAGCAGTACTTC.